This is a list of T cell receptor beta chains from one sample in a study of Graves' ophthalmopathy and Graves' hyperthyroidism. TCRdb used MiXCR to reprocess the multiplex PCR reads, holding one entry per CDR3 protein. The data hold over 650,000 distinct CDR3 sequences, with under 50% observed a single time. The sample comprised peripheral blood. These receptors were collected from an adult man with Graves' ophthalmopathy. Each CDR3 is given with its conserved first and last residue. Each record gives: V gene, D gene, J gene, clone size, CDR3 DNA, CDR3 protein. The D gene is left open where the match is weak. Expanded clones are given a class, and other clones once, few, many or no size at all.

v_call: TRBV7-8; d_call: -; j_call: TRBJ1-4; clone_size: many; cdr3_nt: TGTGCCAGCAGCAGCATCGCAACTAATGAAAAACTGTTTTTT; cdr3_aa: CASSSIATNEKLFF
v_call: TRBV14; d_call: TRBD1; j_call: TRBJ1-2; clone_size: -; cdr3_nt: TGTGCCAGCAGCCAACGGGGGACAGGGGGTCGCTATGGCTACACCTTC; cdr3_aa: CASSQRGTGGRYGYTF
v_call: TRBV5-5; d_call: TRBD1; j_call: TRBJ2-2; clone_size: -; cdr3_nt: TGTGCCAGCAGCACCAACCTCGACAGGGCGACCGGGGAGCTGTTTTTT; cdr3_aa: CASSTNLDRATGELFF
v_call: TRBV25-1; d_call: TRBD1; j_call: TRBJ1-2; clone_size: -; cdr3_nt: TGTGCTAGGGACCCGACAGGGACAGGCTACGCCTTC; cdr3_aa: CARDPTGTGYAF
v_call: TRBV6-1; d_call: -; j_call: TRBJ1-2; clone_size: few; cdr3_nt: TGTGCCAGCAGTGACGGCGGCTATGGCTACACCTTC; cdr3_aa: CASSDGGYGYTF
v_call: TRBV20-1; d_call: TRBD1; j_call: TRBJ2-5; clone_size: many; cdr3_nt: TGCAGTGCTGGCAGTTTGGGACAGCAAGAGACCCAGTACTTC; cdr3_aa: CSAGSLGQQETQYF
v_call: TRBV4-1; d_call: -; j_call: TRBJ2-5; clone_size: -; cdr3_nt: TGCGCCAGCAGCCAAGATACGGGAGAAGAGACCCAGTACTTC; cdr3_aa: CASSQDTGEETQYF
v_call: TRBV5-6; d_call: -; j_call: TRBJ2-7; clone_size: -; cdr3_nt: TGTGCCAGCAGCTTGAGGGGACCCTACCTCTACGAGCAGTACTTC; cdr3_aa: CASSLRGPYLYEQYF
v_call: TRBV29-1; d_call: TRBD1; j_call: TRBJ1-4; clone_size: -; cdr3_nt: TGCAGCGTGTCCGGGACAGCCTTTAGAGAAAAACTGTTTTTT; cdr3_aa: CSVSGTAFREKLFF
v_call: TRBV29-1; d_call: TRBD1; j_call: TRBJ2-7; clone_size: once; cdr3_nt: TGCAGCTACACTCGGACAGGGGGCTACGAGCAGTACTTC; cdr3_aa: CSYTRTGGYEQYF